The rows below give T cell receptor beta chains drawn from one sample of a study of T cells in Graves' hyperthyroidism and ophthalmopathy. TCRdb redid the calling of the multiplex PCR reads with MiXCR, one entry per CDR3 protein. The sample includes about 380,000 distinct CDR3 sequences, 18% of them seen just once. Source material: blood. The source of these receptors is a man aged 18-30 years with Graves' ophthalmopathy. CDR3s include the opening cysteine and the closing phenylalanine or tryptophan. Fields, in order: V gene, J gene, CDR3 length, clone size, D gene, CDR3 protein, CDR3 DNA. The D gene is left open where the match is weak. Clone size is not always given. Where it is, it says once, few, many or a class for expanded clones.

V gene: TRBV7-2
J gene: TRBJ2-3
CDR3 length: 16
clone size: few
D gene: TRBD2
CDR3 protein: CASSPPSGLAYPTQYF
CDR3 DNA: TGTGCCAGCAGCCCCCCCTCGGGACTAGCATACCCTACGCAGTATTTT

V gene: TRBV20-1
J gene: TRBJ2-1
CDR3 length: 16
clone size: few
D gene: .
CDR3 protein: CSAPGQSGRSYNEQFF
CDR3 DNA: TGCAGTGCCCCCGGTCAATCCGGAAGATCCTACAATGAGCAGTTCTTC

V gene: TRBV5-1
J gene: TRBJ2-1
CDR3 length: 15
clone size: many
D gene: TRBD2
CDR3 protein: CASSATSGGVTEQFF
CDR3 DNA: TGCGCCAGCAGCGCAACTAGCGGGGGAGTCACTGAGCAGTTCTTC

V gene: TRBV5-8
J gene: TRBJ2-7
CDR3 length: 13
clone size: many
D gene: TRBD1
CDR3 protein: CASASGTGYEQYF
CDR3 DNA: TGTGCCAGCGCCTCCGGGACAGGTTACGAGCAGTACTTC

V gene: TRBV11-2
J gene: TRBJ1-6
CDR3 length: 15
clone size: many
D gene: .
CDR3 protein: CASSLQEGSVSPLHF
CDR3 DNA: TGTGCCAGCAGCCTCCAGGAGGGAAGTGTATCACCCCTCCACTTT

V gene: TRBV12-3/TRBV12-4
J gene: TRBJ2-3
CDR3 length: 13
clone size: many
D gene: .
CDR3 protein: CASSHWGTDTQYF
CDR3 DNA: TGTGCCAGCAGCCATTGGGGGACAGATACGCAGTATTTT

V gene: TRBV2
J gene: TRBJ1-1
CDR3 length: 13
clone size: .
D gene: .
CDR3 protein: CASKQDGGLEAFF
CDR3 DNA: TGTGCCAGCAAGCAGGACGGGGGGCTTGAAGCTTTCTTT

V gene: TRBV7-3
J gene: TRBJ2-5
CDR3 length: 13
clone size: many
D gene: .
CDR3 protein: CASSLRGPETQYF
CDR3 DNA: TGTGCCAGCAGCTTAAGGGGGCCGGAGACCCAGTACTTC

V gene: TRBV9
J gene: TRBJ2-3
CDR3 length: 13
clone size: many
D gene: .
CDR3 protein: CASSVAPADTQYF
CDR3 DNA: TGTGCCAGCAGCGTAGCTCCTGCAGATACGCAGTATTTT

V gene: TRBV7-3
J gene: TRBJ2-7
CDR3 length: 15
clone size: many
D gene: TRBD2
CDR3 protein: CASSLGLADSYEQYF
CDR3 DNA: TGTGCCAGCAGCTTAGGCCTAGCGGATTCCTACGAGCAGTACTTC

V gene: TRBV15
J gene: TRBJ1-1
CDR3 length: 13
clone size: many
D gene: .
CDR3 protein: CATSPEGGTEAFF
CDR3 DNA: TGTGCCACCAGCCCCGAGGGGGGAACTGAAGCTTTCTTT

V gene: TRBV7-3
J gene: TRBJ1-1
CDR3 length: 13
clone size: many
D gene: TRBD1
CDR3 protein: CASSNRGNTEAFF
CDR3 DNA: TGTGCCAGCAGCAACAGGGGTAACACTGAAGCTTTCTTT

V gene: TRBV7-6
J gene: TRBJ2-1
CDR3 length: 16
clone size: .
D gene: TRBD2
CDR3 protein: CASSRSGGASYNEQFF
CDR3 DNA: TGTGCCAGCAGCCGTAGCGGGGGGGCATCCTACAATGAGCAGTTCTTC

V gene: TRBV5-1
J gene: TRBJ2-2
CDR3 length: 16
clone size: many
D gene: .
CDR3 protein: CASSLAVSTNTGELFF
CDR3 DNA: TGCGCCAGCAGCTTGGCCGTATCCACGAACACCGGGGAGCTGTTTTTT

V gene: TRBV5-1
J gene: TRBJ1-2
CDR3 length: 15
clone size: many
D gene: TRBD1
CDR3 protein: CASSPRQGTNYGYTF
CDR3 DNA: TGCGCCAGCAGCCCGCGACAGGGAACTAACTATGGCTACACCTTC

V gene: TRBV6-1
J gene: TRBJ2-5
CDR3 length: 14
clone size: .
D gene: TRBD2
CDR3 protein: CASSESGGRETQYF
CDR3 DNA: TGTGCCAGCAGTGAATCGGGGGGGAGAGAGACCCAGTACTTC

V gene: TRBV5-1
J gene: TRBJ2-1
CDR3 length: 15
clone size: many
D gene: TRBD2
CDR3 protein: CASSLKRGTYNEQFF
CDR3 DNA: TGCGCCAGCAGCTTAAAGCGGGGGACCTACAATGAGCAGTTCTTC

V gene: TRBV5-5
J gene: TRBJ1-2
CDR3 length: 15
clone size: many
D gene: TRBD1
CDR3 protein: CASSQAGQGAGGYTF
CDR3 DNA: TGTGCCAGCAGCCAAGCGGGACAGGGGGCGGGCGGCTACACCTTC

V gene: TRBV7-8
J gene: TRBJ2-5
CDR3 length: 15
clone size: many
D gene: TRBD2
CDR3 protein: CASRPSGGKQETQYF
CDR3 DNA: TGTGCCAGCAGACCAAGCGGGGGGAAACAAGAGACCCAGTACTTC

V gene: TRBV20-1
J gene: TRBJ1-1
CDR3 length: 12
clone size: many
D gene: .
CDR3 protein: CSAPAENTEAFF
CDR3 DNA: TGCAGTGCTCCAGCAGAAAACACTGAAGCTTTCTTT

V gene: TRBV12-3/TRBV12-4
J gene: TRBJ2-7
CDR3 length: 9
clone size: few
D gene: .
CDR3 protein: CASGEEQYF
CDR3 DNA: TGTGCCAGCGGGGAGGAGCAGTACTTC

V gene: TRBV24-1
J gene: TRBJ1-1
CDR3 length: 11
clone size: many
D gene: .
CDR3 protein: CATSDLHEAFF
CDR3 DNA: TGTGCCACCAGTGATTTGCATGAAGCTTTCTTT

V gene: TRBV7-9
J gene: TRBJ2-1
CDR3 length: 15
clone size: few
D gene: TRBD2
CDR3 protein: CASSRDSSGGVEQFF
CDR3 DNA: TGTGCCAGCAGTCGGGACTCTAGCGGGGGGGTTGAGCAGTTCTTC

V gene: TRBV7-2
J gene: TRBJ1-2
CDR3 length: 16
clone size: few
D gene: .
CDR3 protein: CASSTRGGARWYGYTF
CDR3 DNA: TGTGCCAGCAGCACCCGGGGGGGGGCGAGATGGTATGGCTACACCTTC

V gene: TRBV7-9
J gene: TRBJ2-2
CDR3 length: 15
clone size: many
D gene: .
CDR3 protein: CASSLVGTSTGELFF
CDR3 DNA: TGTGCCAGCAGCTTAGTGGGGACCTCGACCGGGGAGCTGTTTTTT

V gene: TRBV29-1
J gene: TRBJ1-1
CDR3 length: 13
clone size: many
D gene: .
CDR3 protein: CSVESQGGTEAFF
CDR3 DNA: TGCAGCGTTGAGAGTCAGGGAGGCACTGAAGCTTTCTTT

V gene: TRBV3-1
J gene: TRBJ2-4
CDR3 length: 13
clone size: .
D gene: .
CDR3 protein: CASSRGVGQGAYF
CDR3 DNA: .

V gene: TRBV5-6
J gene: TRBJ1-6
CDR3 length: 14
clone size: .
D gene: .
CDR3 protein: CASSLGQAGWTLHF
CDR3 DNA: TGTGCCAGCAGCTTGGGTCAGGCCGGTTGGACCCTCCACTTT

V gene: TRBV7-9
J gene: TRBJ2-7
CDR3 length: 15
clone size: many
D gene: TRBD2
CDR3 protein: CASSLGGGAPYEQYF
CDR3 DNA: TGTGCCAGCAGCTTAGGGGGAGGGGCCCCCTACGAGCAGTACTTC